This TCR beta chain was identified in a study of PD-1 blockade in classical Hodgkin lymphoma. Described time point: cycle 4 day 1 (C4D1), after less than 7 weeks of nivolumab. No patient escaped relapse after autologous stem cell transplantation, and brentuximab vedotin exposure varied. With respect to this clone: What it binds is not known.

Study-wide results and limits: Reports indicated that newly diagnosed patients had lower baseline TCR diversity than healthy donors did. CD4+ but not CD8+ TCR diversity rose significantly by C4D1.

This table comes from immunoSEQ multiplex PCR, and its TCRdb copy is limited to in-frame clones, with some not included. Of roughly 64,000 clones in the sample, 85% to 95% are singletons; the top ten hold about 8%. The CDR3 is 14 residues long. Germline V lookup: CDR1 SNHLY, CDR2 FYNNEI. V shed 7 bases, J shed 4 bases, and the junction held 2 bases outside the gene matches. This chain links TRBV2 with TRBJ2-5, with 14 bases that match TRBD2. This receptor was taken from a human donor with classical Hodgkin lymphoma. The starting material was peripheral blood mononuclear cells (PBMCs), obtained before the fourth cycle of nivolumab. The CDR3 here is CASKGTSGRETQYF. Written as DNA, the CDR3 is TGTGCCAGCAAAGGGACTAGCGGGAGAGAGACCCAGTACTTC.